The T cell receptor (beta chain) under discussion was sequenced for a study of monozygotic twins with cystic fibrosis. General observations from the study: Unrelated CF individuals shared fewer identical clonotypes than monozygotic CF twins. J usage was most co-twin-similar in 8 of 16 pairs, V in 13. Clonality was generally low (median about 0.01), higher in the most severe patients.

V lost 2 bases, J lost 3 bases, and 8 bases lay in between. Germline lookup yields CDR1 SGHTA and CDR2 FQGNSA. This CDR3 contains 13 residues. For this clone: The antigen is undetermined.

Clones were sequenced by immunoSEQ multiplex PCR, and TCRdb holds only the in-frame ones, with some missing. The table shows 30,000 or so clones, with approximately 70% occurring only once. The source of this sequence is a girl aged 10 to 17 with cystic fibrosis. This chain links TRBV7-2 with TRBJ2-7; D perhaps matches TRBD1 (5 bases). The sample consisted of blood. Here the CDR3 reads CASSLKGVYEQYF. DNA of the CDR3: TGTGCCAGCAGCTTAAAAGGGGTCTACGAGCAGTACTTC.